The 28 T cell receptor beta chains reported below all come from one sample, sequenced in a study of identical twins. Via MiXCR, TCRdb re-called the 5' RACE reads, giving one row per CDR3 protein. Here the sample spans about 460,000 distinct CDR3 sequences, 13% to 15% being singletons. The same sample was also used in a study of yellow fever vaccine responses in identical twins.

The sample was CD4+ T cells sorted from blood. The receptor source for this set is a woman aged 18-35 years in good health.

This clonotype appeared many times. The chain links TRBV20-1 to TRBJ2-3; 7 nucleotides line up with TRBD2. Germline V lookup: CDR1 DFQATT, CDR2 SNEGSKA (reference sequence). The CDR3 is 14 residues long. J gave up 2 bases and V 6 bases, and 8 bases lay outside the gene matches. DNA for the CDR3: TGCAGTGCCAGGCGGGACTATCCCACAGATACGCAGTATTTT. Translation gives CSARRDYPTDTQYF.

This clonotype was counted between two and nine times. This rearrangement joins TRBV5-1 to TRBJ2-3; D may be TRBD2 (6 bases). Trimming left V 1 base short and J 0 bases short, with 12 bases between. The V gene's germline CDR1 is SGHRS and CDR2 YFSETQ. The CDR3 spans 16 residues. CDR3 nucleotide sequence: TGCGCCAGCAGCTTGTATGGGACTCTTAGCACAGATACGCAGTATTTT. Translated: CASSLYGTLSTDTQYF.

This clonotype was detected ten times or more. The CDR3 reads CASSFTGGDYGYTF. The CDR3 coding sequence is TGCGCCAGCAGCTTTACAGGGGGCGACTATGGCTACACCTTC. V and J are TRBV5-1 and TRBJ1-2, with 9 bases lining up with TRBD1. The CDR3 length is 14 residues. With V trimmed by 2 bases and J by 3 bases, 2 bases remained unmatched. From germline, CDR1 is SGHRS and CDR2 YFSETQ.

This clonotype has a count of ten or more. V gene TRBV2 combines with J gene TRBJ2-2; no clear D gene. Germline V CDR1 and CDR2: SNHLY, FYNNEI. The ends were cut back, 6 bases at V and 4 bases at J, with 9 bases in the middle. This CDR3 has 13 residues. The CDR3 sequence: CASRAEPTGELFF. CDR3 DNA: TGTGCCAGCAGGGCCGAACCCACCGGGGAGCTGTTTTTT. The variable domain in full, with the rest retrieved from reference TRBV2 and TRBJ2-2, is EPEVTQTPSHQVTQMGQEVILRCVPISNHLYFYWYRQILGQKVEFLVSFYNNEISEKSEIFDDQFSVERPDGSNFTLKIRSTKLEDSAMYFCASRAEPTGELFFGEGSRLTVL.

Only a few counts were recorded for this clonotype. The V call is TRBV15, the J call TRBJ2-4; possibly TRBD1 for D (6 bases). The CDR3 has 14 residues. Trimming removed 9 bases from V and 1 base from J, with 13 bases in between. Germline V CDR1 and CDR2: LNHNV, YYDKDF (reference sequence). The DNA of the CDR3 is TGTGCCACTAGAGAACAGGGCGCCAAAAACATTCAGTACTTC. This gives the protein CATREQGAKNIQYF.

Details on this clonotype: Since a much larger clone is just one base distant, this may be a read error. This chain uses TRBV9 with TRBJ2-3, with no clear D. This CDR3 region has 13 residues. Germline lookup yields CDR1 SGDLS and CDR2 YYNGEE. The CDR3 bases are TGTGCCAGCAGCGTAGGCCCCCCAGATATGCAGTATTTT. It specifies CASSVGPPDMQYF.

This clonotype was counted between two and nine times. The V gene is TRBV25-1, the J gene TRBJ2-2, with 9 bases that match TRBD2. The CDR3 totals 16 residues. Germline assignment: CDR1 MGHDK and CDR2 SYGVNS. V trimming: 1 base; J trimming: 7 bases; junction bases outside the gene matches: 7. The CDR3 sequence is CASSELKSSGVGELFF. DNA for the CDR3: TGTGCCAGCAGTGAATTGAAGTCTAGCGGGGTCGGGGAGCTGTTTTTT.

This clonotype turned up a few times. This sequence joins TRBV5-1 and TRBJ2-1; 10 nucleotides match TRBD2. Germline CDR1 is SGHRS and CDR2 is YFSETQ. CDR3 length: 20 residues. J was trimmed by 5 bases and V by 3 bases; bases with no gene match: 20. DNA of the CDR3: TGCGCCAGCAGCTGGAGCTTTCTAGCGGGGGCAACTCAACAGAACAATGAGCAGTTCTTC. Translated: CASSWSFLAGATQQNNEQFF. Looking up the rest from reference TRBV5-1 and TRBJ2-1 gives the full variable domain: KAGVTQTPRYLIKTRGQQVTLSCSPISGHRSVSWYQQTPGQGLQFLFEYFSETQRNKGNFPGRFSGRQFSNSRSEMNVSTLELGDSALYLCASSWSFLAGATQQNNEQFFGPGTRLTVL.

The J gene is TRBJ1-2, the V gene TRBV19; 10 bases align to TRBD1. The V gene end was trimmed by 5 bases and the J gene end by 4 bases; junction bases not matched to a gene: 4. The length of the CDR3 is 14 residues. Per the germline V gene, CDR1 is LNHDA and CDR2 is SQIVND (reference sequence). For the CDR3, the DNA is TGTGCCAGTAGTGTCGGGACAGGGGTCTATGGCTACACCTTC. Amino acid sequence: CASSVGTGVYGYTF.

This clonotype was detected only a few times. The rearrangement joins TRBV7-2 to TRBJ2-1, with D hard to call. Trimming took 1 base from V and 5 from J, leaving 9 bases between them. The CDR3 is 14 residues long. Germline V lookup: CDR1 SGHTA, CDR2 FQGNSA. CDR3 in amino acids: CASSLEYLNNEQFF. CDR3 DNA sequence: TGTGCCAGCAGCTTAGAGTATTTGAACAATGAGCAGTTCTTC.

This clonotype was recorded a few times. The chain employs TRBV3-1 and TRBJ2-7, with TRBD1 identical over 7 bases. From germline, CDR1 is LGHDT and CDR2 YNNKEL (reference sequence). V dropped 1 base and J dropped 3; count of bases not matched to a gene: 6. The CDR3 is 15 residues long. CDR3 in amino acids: CASSQGYRGSYEQYF. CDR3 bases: TGTGCCAGCAGCCAAGGTTACAGGGGTAGCTACGAGCAGTACTTC.

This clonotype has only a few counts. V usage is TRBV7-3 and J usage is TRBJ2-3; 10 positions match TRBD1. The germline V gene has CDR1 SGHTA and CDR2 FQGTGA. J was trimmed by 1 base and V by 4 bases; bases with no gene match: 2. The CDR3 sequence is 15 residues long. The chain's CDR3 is CASSSGQGGTDTQYF. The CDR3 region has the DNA TGTGCCAGCAGCTCCGGACAGGGGGGCACAGATACGCAGTATTTT.

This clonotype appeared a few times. CDR3 bases: TGTGCCAGCAGCGACGACGTTAATGAAAAACTGTTTTTT. Protein sequence: CASSDDVNEKLFF. The chain couples TRBV7-9 to TRBJ1-4; D is ambiguous. Trimming stripped 5 bases from V and 4 bases from J, with 8 bases between. Per the germline V gene, CDR1 is SEHNR and CDR2 is FQNEAQ (reference sequence). The CDR3 extends over 13 amino acids.

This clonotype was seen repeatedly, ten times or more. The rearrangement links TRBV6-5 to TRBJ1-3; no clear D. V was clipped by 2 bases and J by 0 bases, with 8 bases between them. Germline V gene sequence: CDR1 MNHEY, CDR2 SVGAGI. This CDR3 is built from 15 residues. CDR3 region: CASSYMGVSGNTIYF. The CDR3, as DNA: TGTGCCAGCAGTTACATGGGCGTCTCTGGAAACACCATATATTTT.

The CDR3 DNA reads as TGTGCCAGCAGTTACTCCTCCAGGGATACCCGCTACACCTTC. It codes for CASSYSSRDTRYTF. The chain has TRBV6-5 and TRBJ1-2; perhaps TRBD1 as D (5 bases). V was cut by 0 bases and J by 9 bases, with 14 bases left in between. Per the germline V gene, CDR1 is MNHEY and CDR2 is SVGAGI. This CDR3 is built from 14 residues.

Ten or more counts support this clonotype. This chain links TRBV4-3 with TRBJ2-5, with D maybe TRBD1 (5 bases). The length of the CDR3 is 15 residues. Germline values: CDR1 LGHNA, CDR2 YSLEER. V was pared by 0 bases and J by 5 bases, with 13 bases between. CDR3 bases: TGCGCCAGCAGCCAAGATAGGGGCTTTGGGGAGACCCAGTACTTC. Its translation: CASSQDRGFGETQYF.

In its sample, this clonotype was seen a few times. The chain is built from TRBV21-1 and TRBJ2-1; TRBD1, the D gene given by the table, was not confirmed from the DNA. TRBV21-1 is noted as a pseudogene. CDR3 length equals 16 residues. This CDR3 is CASSRGRGRVRNEQFF. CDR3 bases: TGTGCCAGCAGCAGGGGTAGGGGGCGCGTCCGGAATGAGCAGTTCTTC.

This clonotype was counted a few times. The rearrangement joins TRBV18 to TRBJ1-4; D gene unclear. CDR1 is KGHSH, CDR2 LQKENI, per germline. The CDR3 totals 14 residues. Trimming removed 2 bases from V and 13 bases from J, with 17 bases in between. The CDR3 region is CASSPGRDGEGLFF. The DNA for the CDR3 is TGTGCCAGCTCACCAGGCCGGGATGGTGAGGGACTGTTTTTT.

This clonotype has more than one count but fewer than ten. CDR3 region: CASSRYQQVPNTEAFF. In DNA form, the CDR3 reads TGTGCCAGCAGCCGCTATCAACAGGTTCCTAACACTGAAGCTTTCTTT. V usage is TRBV14 and J usage is TRBJ1-1, with D possibly matching TRBD1 (5 bases). This CDR3 contains 16 residues. V dropped 4 bases and J dropped 2 bases, with 17 bases sitting between them. Germline lookup yields CDR1 SGHDN and CDR2 FVKESK. Based on the CDR3 plus reference TRBV14 and TRBJ1-1, the full variable domain is EAGVTQFPSHSVIEKGQTVTLRCDPISGHDNLYWYRRVMGKEIKFLLHFVKESKQDESGMPNNRFLAERTGGTYSTLKVQPAELEDSGVYFCASSRYQQVPNTEAFFGQGTRLTVV.

For the CDR3, the DNA is TGTGCCAGCAGTTGGGGGACAGGGGGAACCTTACGGGAGCAGTACTTC. Amino acid sequence: CASSWGTGGTLREQYF. The V call is TRBV12-3 or TRBV12-4, the J call TRBJ2-7, with TRBD1 matching 11 bases. The CDR3 is 16 amino acids. J gave up 7 bases and V 4 bases, and 12 bases lay outside the gene matches.

The CDR3 reads CASSLRGQGTTEAFF. The CDR3 nucleotides are TGCGCCAGCAGCTTAAGAGGACAGGGGACCACTGAAGCTTTCTTT. The chain uses TRBV5-1 and TRBJ1-1; 9 bases fit TRBD1. The CDR3 extends over 15 amino acids. Germline loops: CDR1 SGHRS, CDR2 YFSETQ. V was pared by 2 bases and J by 4 bases, with 6 bases of the junction left unmatched.

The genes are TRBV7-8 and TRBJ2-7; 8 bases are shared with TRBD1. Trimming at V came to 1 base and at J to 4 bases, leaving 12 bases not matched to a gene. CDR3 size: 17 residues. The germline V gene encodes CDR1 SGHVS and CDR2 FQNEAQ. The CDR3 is CASSLGTRDRRLYEQYF. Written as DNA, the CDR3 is TGTGCCAGCAGCTTAGGGACCCGGGACAGGCGACTGTACGAGCAGTACTTC. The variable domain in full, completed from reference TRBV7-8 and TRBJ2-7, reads GAGVSQSPRYKVAKRGQDVALRCDPISGHVSLFWYQQALGQGPEFLTYFQNEAQLDKSGLPSDRFFAERPEGSVSTLKIQRTQQEDSAVYLCASSLGTRDRRLYEQYFGPGTRLTVT.

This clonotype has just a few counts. CDR3 protein: CASSLEPPGQGNTGELFF. The CDR3 DNA reads TGTGCCAGCAGCTTAGAGCCCCCGGGACAGGGGAACACCGGGGAGCTGTTTTTT. The rearrangement uses TRBV7-6 and TRBJ2-2; 9 nucleotides line up with TRBD1. The CDR3 extends over 18 amino acids. Trimming at V came to 1 base and at J to 1 base, leaving 7 bases not matched to a gene. Germline V CDR1 and CDR2: SGHVS, FNYEAQ.

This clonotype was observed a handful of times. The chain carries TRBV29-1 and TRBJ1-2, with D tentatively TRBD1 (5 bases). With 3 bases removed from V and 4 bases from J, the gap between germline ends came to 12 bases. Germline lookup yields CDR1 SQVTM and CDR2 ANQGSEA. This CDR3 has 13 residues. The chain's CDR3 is CSVEIPGGYGYTF. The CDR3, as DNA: TGCAGCGTTGAGATCCCCGGGGGCTATGGCTACACCTTC.

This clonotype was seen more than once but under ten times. Written as DNA, the CDR3 is TGCGCCAGCAGCATGGGGGGCCTCTCAGATACGCAGTATTTT. Protein product: CASSMGGLSDTQYF. The genes are TRBV5-1 and TRBJ2-3; D possibly uses TRBD1 or TRBD2 (6 bases each). This CDR3 spans 14 amino acids. Germline assignment: CDR1 SGHRS and CDR2 YFSETQ. V lost 4 bases to trimming and J lost 4 bases, with 13 bases between them. The full variable domain, in which reference TRBV5-1 and TRBJ2-3 provide the parts outside the CDR3, is KAGVTQTPRYLIKTRGQQVTLSCSPISGHRSVSWYQQTPGQGLQFLFEYFSETQRNKGNFPGRFSGRQFSNSRSEMNVSTLELGDSALYLCASSMGGLSDTQYFGPGTRLTVL.

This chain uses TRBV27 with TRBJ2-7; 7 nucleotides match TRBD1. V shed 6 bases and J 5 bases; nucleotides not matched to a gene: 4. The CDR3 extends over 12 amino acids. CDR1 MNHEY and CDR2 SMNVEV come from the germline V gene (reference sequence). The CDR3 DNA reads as TGTGCCAGCAGACAGGGGTCCCACGAGCAGTACTTC. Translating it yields CASRQGSHEQYF.

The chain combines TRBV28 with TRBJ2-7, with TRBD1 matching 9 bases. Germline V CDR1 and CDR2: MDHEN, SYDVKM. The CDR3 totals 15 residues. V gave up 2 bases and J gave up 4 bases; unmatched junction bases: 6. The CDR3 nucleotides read TGTGCCAGCAGTTTAGGAACAGGGGGCTTGTACGAGCAGTACTTC. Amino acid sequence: CASSLGTGGLYEQYF.

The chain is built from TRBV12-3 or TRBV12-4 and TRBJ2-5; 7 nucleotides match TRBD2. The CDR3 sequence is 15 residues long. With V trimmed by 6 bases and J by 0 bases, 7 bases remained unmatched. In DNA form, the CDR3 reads TGTGCCAGCAGGAGAGCGGGGATGTACCAAGAGACCCAGTACTTC. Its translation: CASRRAGMYQETQYF.